One and the same sample provided the 8 T cell receptor beta chains below, sequenced in a study of T cells after posttransplantation cyclophosphamide. Assay: immunoSEQ multiplex PCR; the TCRdb copy retains only in-frame clones and omits some. The repertoire shows approximately 24,000 clones, none seen only once; the top ten take about 1.5%. Sequences were obtained from PBMCs. These receptor sequences come from a man aged 45-60 years in good health, CMV-negative, and a related stem cell transplant donor.

This clone came up many times. The V and J genes are TRBV21-1 and TRBJ2-2; TRBD1 was called by the table and not checked on the DNA. TRBV21-1 is flagged as a pseudogene. The CDR3 spans 18 residues. The CDR3 sequence: CASSRGTDLSTNTGELFF. The CDR3, as DNA: TGTGCCAGCAGCAGAGGGACAGACCTTTCTACGAACACCGGGGAGCTGTTTTTT.

This clone was seen repeatedly, ten times or more. This chain links TRBV4-2 with TRBJ1-2, with D hard to call. V was clipped by 4 bases and J by 3 bases, with 15 bases between them. CDR1 and CDR2 from the germline V gene are LGHNA and YNFKEQ. This CDR3 spans 15 amino acids. The CDR3 sequence is CASSPGVSGDYGYTF. The CDR3 DNA is TGTGCCAGCAGCCCGGGAGTAAGTGGGGACTATGGCTACACCTTC.

At least ten counts were recorded for this clone. This sequence joins TRBV30 and TRBJ1-1; TRBD1 might be the D (5 bases). Per the germline V gene, CDR1 is GTSNPN and CDR2 is SVGIG (reference sequence). The CDR3 covers 14 residues. V was clipped by 0 bases and J by 4 bases, with 12 bases between them. CDR3 sequence (DNA): TGTGCCTGGAGTGTACATTTAGGGGTCACTGAAGCTTTCTTT. Amino acid sequence: CAWSVHLGVTEAFF.

This clone occurred many times. The chain employs TRBV7-9 and TRBJ2-7; 10 bases are shared with TRBD2. Germline loops: CDR1 SEHNR, CDR2 FQNEAQ (reference sequence). This CDR3 is built from 15 residues. J gave up 1 base and V 3 bases, and 3 bases lay outside the gene matches. The CDR3 region has the DNA TGTGCCAGCAGCTTTAGCGGGAGGAAGTCCTACGAGCAGTACTTC. Translating it yields CASSFSGRKSYEQYF.

This clone was seen at least ten times. The chain employs TRBV27 and TRBJ2-6; no firm D call. CDR1 is MNHEY, CDR2 SMNVEV, per germline (reference sequence). The germline V and J ends were trimmed by 3 bases and 0 bases, with 6 bases remaining between them. This CDR3 region has 15 residues. CDR3 nucleotide sequence: TGTGCCAGCAGTTTGTGGGCCTCTGGGGCCAACGTCCTGACTTTC. Encoded protein: CASSLWASGANVLTF.

In its sample, this clone was seen many times. This rearrangement joins TRBV11-3 to TRBJ2-1; the D gene is possibly TRBD2 (5 bases). Germline V gene data show CDR1 as SGHNT and CDR2 as YENEEA. The CDR3 spans 14 residues. V lost 6 bases to trimming and J lost 3 bases, with 12 bases between them. CDR3 in DNA: TGTGCCAGCAGTCGGACTGGCGACTACAATGAGCAGTTCTTC. Its protein is CASSRTGDYNEQFF.

There are many counts of this clone. CDR3 amino acids: CASSLNPGTGGTEAFF. The CDR3 DNA follows: TGTGCCAGCAGCTTAAATCCCGGGACAGGGGGTACTGAAGCTTTCTTT. The chain is built from TRBV13 and TRBJ1-1, with TRBD1 matching over 11 bases. Germline V lookup: CDR1 PRHDT, CDR2 FYEKMQ (reference sequence). V shed 2 bases and J 5 bases; nucleotides not matched to a gene: 7. CDR3 length: 16 residues.

This clone has ten or more counts. This chain links TRBV7-2 with TRBJ2-2; no clear D gene. Germline V gene lookup returns CDR1 SGHTA and CDR2 FQGNSA. The V end lost 5 bases, the J end lost 3 bases, and 10 bases lay between the germline ends. The CDR3 contains 14 residues. CDR3 region: CASSVFSDTGELFF. The CDR3 nucleotides read TGTGCCAGCAGCGTATTTAGTGACACCGGGGAGCTGTTTTTT.